These T cell receptor beta chains were read from a single sample in a study of CD8 T cells in ankylosing spondylitis. From the 5' RACE reads, TCRdb called clonotypes with MiXCR, one entry per CDR3 protein. The sample holds fewer than 750,000 distinct CDR3 sequences, 15% to 20% seen once. Sequenced material: blood, either unsorted or a sorted T cell fraction (not recorded which). These receptors were obtained from a male donor with ankylosing spondylitis. Both conserved end residues are part of each CDR3. A D gene is named only where the DNA matches it firmly. The size entry is marked missing in some rows and otherwise reads once, few, many or a size class.

D gene	J gene	V gene	clone size	CDR3 protein	CDR3 DNA
NA	TRBJ2-7	TRBV20-1	NA	CSAREEAELSYEQYF	TGCAGTGCTAGAGAGGAAGCGGAACTCTCCTACGAGCAGTACTTC
NA	TRBJ2-2	TRBV7-7	NA	CASSLGLAPNTGELFF	TGTGCCAGCAGCTTAGGCTTAGCCCCGAACACCGGGGAGCTGTTTTTT
NA	TRBJ1-5	TRBV18	few	CASSPSQGNQPQHF	TGTGCCAGCTCACCCTCCCAGGGGAATCAGCCCCAGCATTTT
NA	TRBJ1-1	TRBV4-1	NA	CASSSLKESTEAFF	TGCGCCAGCAGCTCGCTGAAGGAGAGCACTGAAGCTTTCTTT
NA	TRBJ2-1	TRBV15	NA	CATSRDNNEQFF	TGTGCCACCAGCAGAGATAACAATGAGCAGTTCTTC
NA	TRBJ2-7	TRBV29-1	NA	CSVECRSDRTGNYEQYF	TGCAGCGTTGAATGCAGGAGCGACAGGACGGGCAACTACGAGCAGTACTTC
NA	TRBJ1-5	TRBV24-1	NA	CATSEAGTNQPQHF	TGTGCCACCAGTGAGGCAGGGACAAATCAGCCCCAGCATTTT
NA	TRBJ2-7	TRBV27	few	CASSLSWGTYEQYF	TGTGCCAGCAGTTTATCGTGGGGCACCTACGAGCAGTACTTC
NA	TRBJ2-3	TRBV12-3/TRBV12-4	few	CASSPGEWDTQYF	TGTGCCAGCAGTCCTGGGGAATGGGATACGCAGTATTTT
NA	TRBJ1-2	TRBV2	few	CASTLDSPAVGYTF	TGTGCCAGCACACTGGACAGCCCCGCTGTCGGCTACACCTTC
TRBD1	TRBJ1-1	TRBV6-5	NA	CASSYEGTGVTEAFF	TGTGCCAGCAGTTACGAGGGGACAGGGGTAACTGAAGCTTTCTTT
TRBD2	TRBJ2-1	TRBV25-1	few	CASSDFSGAFDLEQFF	TGTGCCAGCAGTGACTTTAGCGGGGCCTTCGACCTGGAGCAGTTCTTC
TRBD1	TRBJ2-7	TRBV20-1	NA	CSAKGQGQYEQYF	TGCAGTGCCAAAGGACAGGGCCAGTACGAGCAGTACTTC
NA	TRBJ2-3	TRBV7-9	NA	CASSWSSGGLEDTQYF	TGTGCCAGCAGCTGGAGTAGCGGAGGTCTTGAAGATACGCAGTATTTT
NA	TRBJ2-3	TRBV12-3/TRBV12-4	few	CASSFTGSPDTQYF	TGTGCCAGCAGTTTTACAGGTTCGCCAGATACGCAGTATTTT
NA	TRBJ2-1	TRBV3-1	NA	CASSRASGYNEQFF	TGTGCCAGCAGCCGTGCCAGCGGCTACAATGAGCAGTTCTTC
NA	TRBJ2-7	TRBV2	NA	CASSAIQGSSSYEQYF	TGTGCCAGCAGTGCCATACAGGGATCAAGCTCCTACGAGCAGTACTTC
TRBD2	TRBJ2-1	TRBV15	few	CATSRPGLGDNEQFF	TGTGCCACCAGCAGACCGGGACTAGGCGACAATGAGCAGTTCTTC
NA	TRBJ2-5	TRBV4-1	few	CASSQDAEETQYF	TGCGCCAGCAGCCAAGATGCTGAAGAGACCCAGTACTTC
NA	TRBJ2-1	TRBV5-1	NA	CASSEGAGNEQFF	TGCGCCAGCAGTGAAGGGGCAGGCAATGAGCAGTTCTTC
NA	TRBJ2-3	TRBV18	NA	CASSSSPTTDTQYF	TGTGCCAGCTCCTCGTCCCCCACCACAGATACGCAGTATTTT
NA	TRBJ1-2	TRBV5-1	many	CASSSRLNSNYGYTF	TGCGCCAGCAGCTCCAGACTGAATTCTAACTATGGCTACACCTTC
NA	TRBJ1-2	TRBV30	few	CAWSSSGVIGNYGYTF	TGTGCCTGGAGTAGTAGTGGGGTGATTGGTAACTATGGCTACACCTTC
TRBD2	TRBJ2-5	TRBV4-1	NA	CASSLGLWTSLETQYF	TGCGCCAGCAGCCTCGGATTATGGACTAGCTTGGAGACCCAGTACTTC
NA	TRBJ1-1	TRBV7-2	NA	CASSLDGRMNTEAFF	TGTGCCAGCAGCCTGGACGGCCGAATGAACACTGAAGCTTTCTTT
NA	TRBJ1-2	TRBV28	few	CASQTGGYGYTF	TGTGCCAGCCAAACGGGCGGATATGGCTACACCTTC
NA	TRBJ2-7	TRBV4-1	few	CASSPSGGGQNPTYEQYF	TGCGCCAGCAGCCCTAGTGGGGGTGGACAGAACCCTACCTACGAGCAGTACTTC
NA	TRBJ2-7	TRBV20-1	few	CSATPISNSGQYF	TGCAGTGCTACCCCTATTTCGAACTCTGGGCAGTACTTC
NA	TRBJ2-7	TRBV9	few	CASSGPGLTNYEQYF	TGTGCCAGCAGCGGACCGGGACTTACAAACTACGAGCAGTACTTC
TRBD1	TRBJ1-1	TRBV4-2	few	CASSQQGDDTEAFF	TGTGCCAGCAGCCAGCAGGGGGATGACACTGAAGCTTTCTTT
TRBD2	TRBJ2-3	TRBV12-3/TRBV12-4	once	CASRRDYTDTQYF	TGTGCCAGCAGAAGGGACTACACAGATACGCAGTATTTT
NA	TRBJ1-3	TRBV5-1	few	CASSLETGNTIYF	TGCGCCAGCAGCTTGGAGACTGGAAACACCATATATTTT
NA	TRBJ2-7	TRBV5-5	NA	CASRLDNYEQYF	TGTGCCAGCAGACTTGACAACTACGAGCAGTACTTC
NA	TRBJ2-6	TRBV12-3/TRBV12-4	many	CASRSSGANVLTF	TGCGCCAGCAGGAGTTCTGGGGCCAACGTCCTGACTTTC
TRBD1	TRBJ1-6	TRBV5-5	NA	CASRPTGMVSPLHF	TGTGCCAGCAGACCGACAGGGATGGTTTCACCCCTCCACTTT
TRBD1	TRBJ1-1	TRBV20-1	few	CSARVGQGRTEAFF	TGCAGTGCTAGAGTGGGACAGGGGCGCACTGAAGCTTTCTTT
NA	TRBJ1-5	TRBV7-2	NA	CASSLVPGQESNQPQHF	TGTGCCAGCAGCTTAGTCCCTGGGCAAGAAAGCAATCAGCCCCAGCATTTT
NA	TRBJ2-1	TRBV11-2	few	CASSSSRNEQFF	TGTGCCAGCAGCTCTAGTCGCAATGAGCAGTTCTTC
TRBD1	TRBJ2-7	TRBV20-1	few	CSAGTGGSEQYF	TGCAGTGCGGGGACAGGGGGTTCCGAGCAGTACTTC
TRBD2	TRBJ2-2	TRBV29-1	NA	CSVEGIAGEERGELFF	TGCAGCGTTGAGGGAATAGCGGGAGAGGAGAGGGGGGAGCTGTTTTTT
NA	TRBJ2-7	TRBV20-1	NA	CSARLEGTVYEQYF	TGCAGTGCTAGGTTAGAGGGGACCGTTTACGAGCAGTACTTC
TRBD1	TRBJ2-7	TRBV5-1	few	CASRGGQDYEQYF	TGCGCCAGCAGAGGGGGACAGGACTACGAGCAGTACTTC
NA	TRBJ2-2	TRBV11-2	NA	CASSLGRGSNTGELFF	TGTGCCAGCAGCTTAGGGAGGGGATCGAACACCGGGGAGCTGTTTTTT
TRBD2	TRBJ2-3	TRBV12-3/TRBV12-4	NA	CASSPGGGRDTQYF	TGTGCCAGCAGTCCCGGGGGGGGTCGAGATACGCAGTATTTT
NA	TRBJ1-1	TRBV5-1	few	CASNEGLRTEAFF	TGCGCCAGCAATGAAGGTTTGCGGACTGAAGCTTTCTTT
TRBD2	TRBJ2-1	TRBV5-1	few	CASSPGTSGLRYNEQFF	TGCGCCAGCAGCCCGGGGACTAGCGGCCTCCGTTACAATGAGCAGTTCTTC
NA	TRBJ2-1	TRBV15	NA	CATSRHGPDDEQFF	TGTGCCACCAGCAGACACGGACCAGACGATGAGCAGTTCTTC
TRBD1	TRBJ1-2	TRBV6-1	few	CASSQTGSYGDTF	TGTGCCAGCAGTCAGACAGGGTCCTATGGCGACACCTTC
TRBD1	TRBJ2-5	TRBV6-5	NA	CASSYNTGGEETQYF	TGTGCCAGCAGTTACAATACAGGGGGTGAAGAGACCCAGTACTTC
NA	TRBJ1-1	TRBV4-1	NA	CASSQDMTGPTEAFF	TGCGCCAGCAGCCAAGATATGACCGGTCCCACTGAAGCTTTCTTT
NA	TRBJ1-6	TRBV6-2/TRBV6-3	few	CASSSWNSPLHF	TGTGCCAGCAGTTCCTGGAATTCACCCCTCCACTTT
TRBD1	TRBJ2-3	TRBV12-3/TRBV12-4	NA	CASSQISGGAAPDTQYF	TGTGCCAGCAGTCAAATATCAGGGGGCGCGGCCCCAGATACGCAGTATTTT
TRBD2	TRBJ2-3	TRBV9	NA	CASSQGLAGPFSFTDTQYF	TGTGCCAGCAGCCAGGGACTAGCGGGGCCCTTCTCTTTCACAGATACGCAGTATTTT
NA	TRBJ1-2	TRBV12-3/TRBV12-4	NA	CASRGQAPNGYTF	TGTGCCAGCAGGGGGCAGGCTCCGAATGGCTACACCTTC